Given below is one T cell receptor (beta chain) in context. Its antigen remains unknown. This sample was taken from a study of cytomegalovirus exposure and HLA in healthy donors. Overall study findings and caveats: Sequencing depth roughly uniform across donors was assumed in presence/absence analyses.

PCR employed 60 Vbeta and 13 Jbeta primers. The method was immunoSEQ multiplex PCR; TCRdb's version includes in-frame clones alone and lacks a portion of them. The table records about 150,000 clones, approximately 84% of them present only once. This CDR3 has 13 residues. The ends were cut back, 0 bases at V and 4 bases at J, with 7 bases in the middle. Germline loops: CDR1 SGHVS, CDR2 FNYEAQ. The clonotype comes from a woman in her thirties or forties in good health and CMV-seropositive. The gene calls are TRBV7-6 and TRBJ2-7, with D perhaps matching TRBD2 (5 bases). Sequences were obtained from PBMCs. The CDR3 here is CASSLAGSYEQYF. CDR3 DNA sequence: TGTGCCAGCAGCTTAGCGGGGAGTTACGAGCAGTACTTC.